The next 23 T cell receptor beta chains were all read from a single sample in a study of T and B cells in COVID-19 patients (dated by TCRdb to the early 2020s). Instrument used: Illumina MiSeq. TRB rearrangements were amplified by multiplex PCR with BIOMED2 TRB-A/B primer pools. TCRdb reprocessing: public reads trimmed at Q25 with fastp, clones called with MiXCR, in-frame beta chains kept. Every CDR3 protein is listed once, alongside the most common genes and DNA of its rows. The table for this sample lists a few hundred distinct CDR3 sequences; roughly 20% of them were counted only once. The ten largest clones represent more than 25% of the sample. Genomic DNA extracted from blood was used in amounts of about 250-550 ng for amplification of TRB repertoires. The source material was blood. The receptors stem from a human donor with active COVID-19.

Sample share makes this clonotype large. This sequence joins TRBV19 and TRBJ2-3; TRBD1 agrees at 8 bases. Germline CDR1 is LNHDA and CDR2 is SQIVND (reference sequence). CDR3 length: 15 residues. V gave up 4 bases and J gave up 2 bases; unmatched junction bases: 5. Here the CDR3 DNA reads TGTGCCAGTAGTACGCCGGGACAGGTCACAGATACGCAGTATTTT. This codes for CASSTPGQVTDTQYF.

By sample fraction, this clonotype is medium-sized. The chain couples TRBV5-1 to TRBJ2-1; 8 bases map to TRBD1. The CDR3 spans 16 residues. After removal of 0 bases from V and 1 base from J, the junction contained 3 bases not matched to a gene. Looked up from germline, CDR1 is SGHRS and CDR2 is YFSETQ. This CDR3 reads CASSLGQGLSYNEQFF. Written as DNA, the CDR3 is TGCGCCAGCAGCTTGGGACAGGGGCTATCCTACAATGAGCAGTTCTTC.

This chain joins TRBV10-3 and TRBJ2-5; no definite D call. The V gene's germline CDR1 is ENHRY and CDR2 SYGVKD. V lost 3 bases to trimming and J lost 0 bases, with 5 bases between them. The CDR3 extends over 13 amino acids. The CDR3 DNA reads as TGTGCCATCAGTGATGAGTACCAAGAGACCCAGTACTTC. Protein: CAISDEYQETQYF.

This clonotype is categorized as medium-sized. This chain uses TRBV5-1 with TRBJ2-3; the match to TRBD1 covers 7 bases. This CDR3 contains 13 residues. Germline lookup yields CDR1 SGHRS and CDR2 YFSETQ. With V trimmed by 5 bases and J by 4 bases, 4 bases remained unmatched. The CDR3 loop is CASRRDSPDTQYF. In DNA, the CDR3 is TGCGCCAGCAGAAGGGACAGCCCAGATACGCAGTATTTT.

A word on this clonotype: A read error may be the cause here, since a much bigger clone is one base away. The gene calls are TRBV5-1 and TRBJ2-7; D is uncertain. This CDR3 comprises 13 residues. The V end lost 0 bases, the J end lost 7 bases, and 11 bases lay between the germline ends. Germline assignment: CDR1 SGHRS and CDR2 YFSETQ. The CDR3 DNA sequence: TGCGCCAGCAGCTTGGGGCAGTCCAAAGAGCAGTACTTC. This encodes CASSLGQSKEQYF.

Judged by abundance, this clonotype is large. The chain carries TRBV5-6 and TRBJ1-4; 7 bases align to TRBD1. J gave up 3 bases and V 3 bases, and 5 bases lay outside the gene matches. Germline CDR1 is SGHDT and CDR2 is YYEEEE. The CDR3 loop spans 15 amino acids. The CDR3 DNA reads as TGTGCCAGCAGCTCCCGACAGGGATCTAATGAAAAACTGTTTTTT. It encodes CASSSRQGSNEKLFF. Based on the CDR3 plus reference TRBV5-6 and TRBJ1-4, the full variable domain is DAGVTQSPTHLIKTRGQQVTLRCSPKSGHDTVSWYQQALGQGPQFIFQYYEEEERQRGNFPDRFSGHQFPNYSSELNVNALLLGDSALYLCASSSRQGSNEKLFFGSGTQLSVL.

By proportion, this clonotype is medium-sized (0.01 to 0.1%). This chain connects TRBV5-4 to TRBJ1-1; 12 positions match TRBD1. The CDR3 is 15 amino acids. V lost 4 bases, J lost 6 bases, and 7 bases stayed unmatched. Germline CDR1 reads SGHNT; CDR2 reads YYREEE (reference sequence). The CDR3 sequence: CASSTARDRGPEAFF. The CDR3 DNA is TGTGCCAGCAGCACCGCCCGGGACAGGGGGCCTGAAGCTTTCTTT.

Within the sample, this clonotype is medium-sized (0.01 to 0.1%). The rearrangement links TRBV24-1 to TRBJ1-5; 7 nucleotides agree with TRBD1. The germline CDR1 and CDR2 sequences are KGHDR and SFDVKD. The CDR3 runs 14 residues. Unmatched junction bases numbered 8, after V lost 10 bases and J lost 3 bases. CDR3 region: CATAPTGINQPQHF. In DNA form, the CDR3 reads TGTGCCACGGCCCCGACAGGGATCAATCAGCCCCAGCATTTT.

By share, this clonotype ranks as medium-sized (0.01 to 0.1%). This chain connects TRBV5-1 to TRBJ2-3, with a weak D call TRBD2 (5 bases). Germline lookup yields CDR1 SGHRS and CDR2 YFSETQ. The CDR3 contains 19 residues. V lost 0 bases and J lost 1, with 21 bases in between. Here the CDR3 reads CASSLARNVPADRTDTQYF. DNA of the CDR3: TGCGCCAGCAGCTTGGCCCGGAATGTCCCAGCGGACCGCACAGATACGCAGTATTTT.

Sample share makes this clonotype large. V usage is TRBV19 and J usage is TRBJ2-2; D uncertain. The V gene lost 1 base and the J gene lost 5 bases, with 11 bases spanning the gap. Germline CDR1 is LNHDA and CDR2 is SQIVND (reference sequence). This CDR3 spans 15 amino acids. CDR3 bases: TGTGCCAGTAGTATAGGCTACTCCAATACCGGGGAGCTGTTTTTT. It is translated as CASSIGYSNTGELFF.

By its share, this clonotype is large. The CDR3, as DNA: TGTGCCATCAGTGAGGCAGGGGCGCATGGCTACACCTTC. It encodes CAISEAGAHGYTF. The V call is TRBV10-3, the J call TRBJ1-2, with D maybe TRBD1 (6 bases). CDR1 and CDR2 from the germline V gene are ENHRY and SYGVKD. This CDR3 region has 13 residues. Trimming took off 2 bases at V and 6 bases at J, with 10 bases between the two ends.

This clonotype qualifies as hyperexpanded. The chain carries TRBV29-1 and TRBJ2-2, with TRBD1 matching 9 bases. Trimming took 6 bases from V and 0 from J; bases not matched to a gene: 2. The germline V gene has CDR1 SQVTM and CDR2 ANQGSEA. The CDR3 is 14 residues long. The CDR3 DNA reads as TGCAGCGTGGGACAGGGAACGAACACCGGGGAGCTGTTTTTT. It translates to CSVGQGTNTGELFF.

The rearrangement uses TRBV7-3 and TRBJ1-3, with TRBD1 matching over 9 bases. The CDR3 consists of 16 residues. V lost 5 bases and J lost 2; bases outside the gene matches: 7. CDR1 and CDR2 (germline): SGHTA, FQGTGA. CDR3: CASSQPGQGTGNTIYF. The CDR3 DNA reads as TGTGCCAGCAGCCAGCCCGGACAGGGGACTGGAAACACCATATATTTT.

This clonotype is judged hyperexpanded. V usage is TRBV29-1 and J usage is TRBJ2-1; 7 nucleotides agree with TRBD2. CDR1 and CDR2 (germline): SQVTM, ANQGSEA. This CDR3 comprises 17 residues. V lost 8 bases and J lost 6; bases outside the gene matches: 22. The CDR3 DNA is TGCAGCTCACGCCGGGTGGGACCGCCAAGCGGGATCAATGAGCAGTTCTTC. Translation gives CSSRRVGPPSGINEQFF.

In its sample, this clonotype ranks as medium-sized. The J gene is TRBJ1-5, the V gene TRBV28; D gene unclear. Trimming stripped 5 bases from V and 0 bases from J, with 14 bases between. From germline, CDR1 is MDHEN and CDR2 SYDVKM. CDR3 length: 16 residues. The CDR3 loop reads CASSGAIGASNQPQHF. The CDR3 nucleotides read TGTGCCAGCAGTGGCGCCATCGGAGCTAGCAATCAGCCCCAGCATTTT.

By sample share, this clonotype is medium-sized. This chain links TRBV29-1 with TRBJ1-2, with D tentatively TRBD1 (5 bases). CDR3 length equals 14 residues. V dropped 2 bases and J dropped 5 bases, with 15 bases sitting between them. Per germline, CDR1 SQVTM and CDR2 ANQGSEA. In DNA form, the CDR3 reads TGCAGCGTTGAATCCGGGACGGAACAATATGGCTACACCTTC. This gives the protein CSVESGTEQYGYTF.

This clonotype is large in the sample. V gene TRBV19 combines with J gene TRBJ2-5; D is possibly TRBD1 (7 bases). Germline values: CDR1 LNHDA, CDR2 SQIVND (reference sequence). V was cut by 5 bases and J by 2 bases, with 12 bases left in between. The CDR3 runs to 14 residues. The CDR3 sequence: CASSPQGGQETQYF. The CDR3 nucleotides are TGTGCCAGTAGTCCCCAGGGGGGACAAGAGACCCAGTACTTC.

V gene TRBV19 combines with J gene TRBJ1-2; D ambiguous. V lost 3 bases, J lost 5 bases, and 13 bases lay in between. This CDR3 is 14 amino acids long. Germline V gene sequence: CDR1 LNHDA, CDR2 SQIVND (reference sequence). The CDR3 sequence: CASSMVVALYGYTF. The CDR3 DNA sequence: TGTGCCAGTAGTATGGTAGTTGCCCTATATGGCTACACCTTC.

This chain uses TRBV7-9 with TRBJ1-5; a possible D gene is TRBD1 (6 bases). CDR1 SEHNR and CDR2 FQNEAQ come from the germline V gene (reference sequence). The CDR3 contains 18 residues. The V end lost 3 bases, the J end lost 6 bases, and 24 bases lay between the germline ends. DNA of the CDR3: TGTGCCAGCAGCTTCGGTGGGGGGGCCGGGGGGAGGGGTCAGCCCCAGCATTTT. Translating it yields CASSFGGGAGGRGQPQHF.

The J gene is TRBJ2-5, the V gene TRBV29-1; D is possibly TRBD2 (5 bases). The CDR3 has 14 residues. The V end was cut by 2 bases, the J end by 3 bases, with 13 bases between. Per the germline V gene, CDR1 is SQVTM and CDR2 is ANQGSEA. The CDR3 DNA follows: TGCAGCGTTGAATCCGGGAACATGGAAGAGACCCAGTACTTC. This codes for CSVESGNMEETQYF. The full variable domain, completed using reference TRBV29-1 and TRBJ2-5, is SAVISQKPSRDICQRGTSLTIQCQVDSQVTMMFWYRQQPGQSLTLIATANQGSEATYESGFVIDKFPISRPNLTFSTLTVSNMSPEDSSIYLCSVESGNMEETQYFGPGTRLLVL.

This chain connects TRBV6-5 to TRBJ1-5; possibly TRBD1 for D (5 bases). The CDR3 loop spans 13 amino acids. Trimming took off 2 bases at V and 5 bases at J, with 7 bases between the two ends. Germline CDR1 MNHEY, CDR2 SVGAGI. The CDR3 loop is CASSYDSYQPQHF. The CDR3 DNA sequence: TGTGCCAGCAGTTACGACAGCTATCAGCCCCAGCATTTT.

This clonotype is labeled as large (0.1 to 1%). The chain carries TRBV6-5 and TRBJ1-6; D is uncertain. Trimming took off 4 bases at V and 0 bases at J, with 13 bases between the two ends. The CDR3 is 17 residues long. Germline V gene data show CDR1 as MNHEY and CDR2 as SVGAGI. The CDR3 DNA reads TGTGCCAGCAGTTCAATTACCGTAAGCTCCTATAATTCACCCCTCCACTTT. Protein sequence: CASSSITVSSYNSPLHF.

This clonotype is classed as medium-sized (0.01 to 0.1%). The chain recombines TRBV5-5 with TRBJ1-4; a weak D match, TRBD1 (5 bases). The V gene lost 1 base and the J gene lost 4 bases, with 8 bases spanning the gap. CDR3 size: 14 residues. Germline V gene data show CDR1 as SGHKS and CDR2 as YYEKEE (reference sequence). For the CDR3, the DNA is TGTGCCAGCAGCTTGCGGGACCTTAATGAAAAACTGTTTTTT. It specifies CASSLRDLNEKLFF.